This entry lists 3 T cell receptor beta chains sequenced from one sample in a study of radiation and T cells in renal cell carcinoma. As to time point: blood 4 weeks post-SBRT, at nephrectomy. Regarding treatment: 15 Gy SBRT to primary tumor, nephrectomy 4 weeks later. The table came from immunoSEQ multiplex PCR; TCRdb's copy has only in-frame clones and leaves some out. The data show about 86,000 clones, over 80% seen once. Sequences were derived from blood, sampled from a patient whose treatment included radiotherapy and nephrectomy. The receptors stem from a man in his fifties with renal cell carcinoma.

The gene calls are TRBV7-2 and TRBJ2-1; a possible D gene is TRBD2 (6 bases). The CDR3 is 16 residues long. V was cut by 4 bases and J by 0 bases, with 13 bases left in between. Germline CDR1 and CDR2: SGHTA and FQGNSA. CDR3 sequence (DNA): TGTGCCAGCAGCTCAGGACGGGGGAGCTCCTACAATGAGCAGTTCTTC. Protein product: CASSSGRGSSYNEQFF.

The rearrangement uses TRBV13 and TRBJ2-3; TRBD2 is a possible D gene (5 bases). The germline gives CDR1 PRHDT, CDR2 FYEKMQ (reference sequence). The CDR3 is 14 residues long. V was pared by 6 bases and J by 6 bases, with 16 bases between. This chain's CDR3 is CASRHRTSTDTQYF. The CDR3 coding sequence is TGTGCCAGCAGGCACCGGACTTCTACGGATACGCAGTATTTT. The variable domain in full, with the rest retrieved from reference TRBV13 and TRBJ2-3, is AAGVIQSPRHLIKEKRETATLKCYPIPRHDTVYWYQQGPGQDPQFLISFYEKMQSDKGSIPDRFSAQQFSDYHSELNMSSLELGDSALYFCASRHRTSTDTQYFGPGTRLTVL.

This chain connects TRBV5-1 to TRBJ2-7, with a weak D call TRBD1 (6 bases). CDR3 length: 17 amino acids. Trimming took off 0 bases at V and 3 bases at J, with 19 bases between the two ends. Germline V lookup: CDR1 SGHRS, CDR2 YFSETQ. This CDR3 reads CASSLAPQGMADYEQYF. CDR3 bases: TGCGCCAGCAGCTTGGCCCCACAGGGTATGGCTGACTACGAGCAGTACTTC.